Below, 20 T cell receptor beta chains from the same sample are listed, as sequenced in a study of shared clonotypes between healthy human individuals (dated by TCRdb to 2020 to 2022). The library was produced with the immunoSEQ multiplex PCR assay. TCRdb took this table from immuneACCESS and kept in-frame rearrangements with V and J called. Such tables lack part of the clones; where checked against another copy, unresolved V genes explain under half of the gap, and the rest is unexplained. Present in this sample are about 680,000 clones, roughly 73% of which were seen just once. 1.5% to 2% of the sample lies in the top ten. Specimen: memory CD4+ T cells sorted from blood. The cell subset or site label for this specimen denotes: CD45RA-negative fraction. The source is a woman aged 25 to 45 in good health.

The CDR3 here is CASTIRGGYEQYF. The CDR3 DNA follows: TGTGCCAGCACCATAAGAGGAGGTTACGAGCAGTACTTC. This chain links TRBV6-6 with TRBJ2-7; D is perhaps TRBD2 (5 bases). V was shortened by 7 bases and J by 4 bases, with 14 bases between the two germline ends. This CDR3 has 13 residues. From germline, CDR1 is MNHNY and CDR2 SVGAGI (reference sequence).

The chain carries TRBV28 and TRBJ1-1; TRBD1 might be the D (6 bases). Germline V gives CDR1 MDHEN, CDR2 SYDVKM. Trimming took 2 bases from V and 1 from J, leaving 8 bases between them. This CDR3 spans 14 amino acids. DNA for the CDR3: TGTGCCAGCAGTTTAAGGACAGAGAACACTGAAGCTTTCTTT. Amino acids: CASSLRTENTEAFF.

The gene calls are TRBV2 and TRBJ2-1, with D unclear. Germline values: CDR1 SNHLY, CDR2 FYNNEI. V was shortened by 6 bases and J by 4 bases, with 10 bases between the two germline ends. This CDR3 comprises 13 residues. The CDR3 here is CASRDGPYNEQFF. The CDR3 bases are TGTGCCAGCAGGGACGGACCTTACAATGAGCAGTTCTTC.

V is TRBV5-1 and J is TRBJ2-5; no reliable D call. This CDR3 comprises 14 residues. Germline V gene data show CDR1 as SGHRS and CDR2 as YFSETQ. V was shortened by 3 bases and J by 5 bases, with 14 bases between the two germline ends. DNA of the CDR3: TGCGCCAGCAGCTCACAACCCTCGGAGGAGACCCAGTACTTC. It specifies CASSSQPSEETQYF.

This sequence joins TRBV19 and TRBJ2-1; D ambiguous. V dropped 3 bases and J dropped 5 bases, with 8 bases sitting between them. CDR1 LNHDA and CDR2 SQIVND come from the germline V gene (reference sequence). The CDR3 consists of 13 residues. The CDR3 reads CASSISTDNEQFF. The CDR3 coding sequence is TGTGCCAGTAGTATCAGTACAGACAATGAGCAGTTCTTC.

The CDR3 is CASSLIQFREKLFF. The CDR3 DNA sequence: TGTGCCAGCAGTTTAATACAGTTCCGTGAAAAACTGTTTTTT. This chain connects TRBV28 to TRBJ1-4; D call uncertain. V lost 2 bases, J lost 7 bases, and 11 bases lay in between. The CDR3 loop spans 14 amino acids. Germline V gene data show CDR1 as MDHEN and CDR2 as SYDVKM.

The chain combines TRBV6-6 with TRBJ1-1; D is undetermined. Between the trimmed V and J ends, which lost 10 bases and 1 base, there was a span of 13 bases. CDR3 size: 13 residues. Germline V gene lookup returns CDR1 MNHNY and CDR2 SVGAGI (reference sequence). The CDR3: CATVSGQNTEAFF. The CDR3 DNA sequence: TGTGCCACCGTCTCGGGTCAGAACACTGAAGCTTTCTTT.

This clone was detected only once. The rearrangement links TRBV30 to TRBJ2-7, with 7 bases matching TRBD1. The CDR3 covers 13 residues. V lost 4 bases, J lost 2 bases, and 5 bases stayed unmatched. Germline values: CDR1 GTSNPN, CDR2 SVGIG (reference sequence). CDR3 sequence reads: CAWMGQTTYEQYF. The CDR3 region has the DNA TGTGCCTGGATGGGACAGACTACCTACGAGCAGTACTTC.

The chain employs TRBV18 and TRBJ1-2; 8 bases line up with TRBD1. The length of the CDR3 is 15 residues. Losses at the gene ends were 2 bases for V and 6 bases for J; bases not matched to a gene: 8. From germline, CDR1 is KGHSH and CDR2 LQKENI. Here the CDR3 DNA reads TGTGCCAGCTCACCAATAGGACAGGGAAGTGATGGCTACACCTTC. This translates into CASSPIGQGSDGYTF.

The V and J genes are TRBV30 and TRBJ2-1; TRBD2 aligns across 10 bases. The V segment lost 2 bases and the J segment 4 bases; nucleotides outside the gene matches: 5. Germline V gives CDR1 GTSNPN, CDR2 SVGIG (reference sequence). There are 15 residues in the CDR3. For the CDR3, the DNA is TGTGCCTGGAGTTCTAGCGGGAGTGCGTACAATGAGCAGTTCTTC. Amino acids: CAWSSSGSAYNEQFF.

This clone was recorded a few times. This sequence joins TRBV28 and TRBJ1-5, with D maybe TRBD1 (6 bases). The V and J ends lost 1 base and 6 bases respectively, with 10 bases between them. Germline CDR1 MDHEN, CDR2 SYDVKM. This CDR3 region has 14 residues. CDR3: CASSLSGGPQPQHF. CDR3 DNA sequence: TGTGCCAGCAGTTTATCCGGGGGCCCTCAGCCCCAGCATTTT.

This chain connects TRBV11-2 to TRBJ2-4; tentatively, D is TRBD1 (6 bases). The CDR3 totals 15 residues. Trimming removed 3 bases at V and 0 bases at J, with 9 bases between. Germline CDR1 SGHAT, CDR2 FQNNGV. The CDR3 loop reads CASSLDSLAKNIQYF. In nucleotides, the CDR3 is TGTGCCAGCAGCTTGGACAGCCTAGCCAAAAACATTCAGTACTTC.

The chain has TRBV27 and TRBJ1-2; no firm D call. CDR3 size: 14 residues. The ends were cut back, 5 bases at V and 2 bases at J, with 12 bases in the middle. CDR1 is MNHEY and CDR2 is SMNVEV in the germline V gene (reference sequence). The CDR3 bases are TGTGCCAGCAGTCCACGGACGGTAAACTATGGCTACACCTTC. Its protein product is CASSPRTVNYGYTF.

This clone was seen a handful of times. The CDR3 coding sequence is TGCGCCAGCAGCCCTCATGCGGGGTCTGGGGCCAACGTCCTGACTTTC. Translated: CASSPHAGSGANVLTF. The gene calls are TRBV4-1 and TRBJ2-6; the D gene is possibly TRBD2 (6 bases). The germline V and J ends were trimmed by 4 bases and 1 base, with 11 bases remaining between them. Per germline, CDR1 MGHRA and CDR2 YSYEKL. This CDR3 region has 16 residues.

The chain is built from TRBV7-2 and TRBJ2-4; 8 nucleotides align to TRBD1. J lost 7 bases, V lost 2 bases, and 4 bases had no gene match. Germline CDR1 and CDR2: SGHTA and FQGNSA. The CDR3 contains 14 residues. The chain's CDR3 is CASSLIRGRNIQYF. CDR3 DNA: TGTGCCAGCAGCTTAATCAGGGGGCGGAACATTCAGTACTTC.

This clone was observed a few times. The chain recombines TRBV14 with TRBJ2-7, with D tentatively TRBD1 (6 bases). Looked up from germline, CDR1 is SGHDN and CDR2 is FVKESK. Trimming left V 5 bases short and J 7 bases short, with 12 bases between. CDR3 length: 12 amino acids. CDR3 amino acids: CASSRGSGEQYF. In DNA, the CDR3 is TGTGCCAGCAGCAGGGGGAGTGGTGAGCAGTACTTC.

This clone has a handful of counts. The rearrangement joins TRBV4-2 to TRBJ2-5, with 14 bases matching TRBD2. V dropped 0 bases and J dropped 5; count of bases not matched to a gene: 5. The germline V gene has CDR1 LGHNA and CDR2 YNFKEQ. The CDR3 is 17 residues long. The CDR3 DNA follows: TGTGCCAGCAGCCAAGACGGGACTAGCGGGAGCCATGAGACCCAGTACTTC. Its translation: CASSQDGTSGSHETQYF.

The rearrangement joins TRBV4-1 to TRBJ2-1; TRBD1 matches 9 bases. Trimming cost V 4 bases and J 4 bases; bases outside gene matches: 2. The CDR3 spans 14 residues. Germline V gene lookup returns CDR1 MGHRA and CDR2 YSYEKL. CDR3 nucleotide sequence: TGCGCCAGCAGCCTGGGACAGGGATACAATGAGCAGTTCTTC. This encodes CASSLGQGYNEQFF.

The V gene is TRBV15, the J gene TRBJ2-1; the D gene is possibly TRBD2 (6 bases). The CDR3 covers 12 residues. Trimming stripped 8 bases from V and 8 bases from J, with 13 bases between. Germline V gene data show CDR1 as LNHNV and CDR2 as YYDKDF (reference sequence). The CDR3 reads CATSLASDEQFF. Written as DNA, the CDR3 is TGTGCCACCTCGCTAGCGTCCGATGAGCAGTTCTTC.

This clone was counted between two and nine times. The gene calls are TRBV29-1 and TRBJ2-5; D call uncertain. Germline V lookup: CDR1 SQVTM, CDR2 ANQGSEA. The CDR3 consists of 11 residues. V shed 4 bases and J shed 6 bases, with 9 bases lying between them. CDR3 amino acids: CSVAPSQTQYF. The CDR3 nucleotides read TGCAGCGTTGCCCCATCTCAGACCCAGTACTTC.